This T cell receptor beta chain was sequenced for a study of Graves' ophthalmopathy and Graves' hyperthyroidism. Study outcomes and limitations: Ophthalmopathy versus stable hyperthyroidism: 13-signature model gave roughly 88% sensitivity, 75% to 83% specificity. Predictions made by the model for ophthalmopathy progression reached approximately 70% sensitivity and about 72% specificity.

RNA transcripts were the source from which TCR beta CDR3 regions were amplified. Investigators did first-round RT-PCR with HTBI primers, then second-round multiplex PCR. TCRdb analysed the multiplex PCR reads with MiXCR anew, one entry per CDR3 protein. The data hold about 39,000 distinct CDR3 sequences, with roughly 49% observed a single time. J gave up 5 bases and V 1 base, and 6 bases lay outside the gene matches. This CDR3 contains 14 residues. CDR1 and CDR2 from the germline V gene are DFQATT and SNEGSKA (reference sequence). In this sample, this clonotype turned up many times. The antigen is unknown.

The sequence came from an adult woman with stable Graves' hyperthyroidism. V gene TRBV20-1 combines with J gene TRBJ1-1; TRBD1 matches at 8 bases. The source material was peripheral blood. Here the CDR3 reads CSARGTGWGTEAFF. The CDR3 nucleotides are TGCAGTGCTAGAGGGACAGGGTGGGGTACTGAAGCTTTCTTT.